The clone carrying this TCR beta chain was detected many times. The antigen is not known. This CDR3 spans 13 amino acids. V shed 2 bases and J shed 6 bases, with 12 bases lying between them. Looked up from germline, CDR1 is SGHRS and CDR2 is YFSETQ. TCR beta CDR3 regions were amplified from RNA transcripts. Carried out on the TCR CDR3, a first-round RT-PCR used the HTBI primer set. In TCRdb, the multiplex PCR reads were re-called with MiXCR into one record per CDR3 protein. The sample gives 450,000 to 600,000 distinct CDR3 sequences, 11% to 15% of which show up once; about 15% is in the top ten. The record originates from a study of T cells in Graves' hyperthyroidism and ophthalmopathy. Study outcomes and limitations: Peripheral blood also featured most of the thyroid clonotypes expanded above 0.001.

The clonotype comes from a woman in her forties with Graves' hyperthyroidism. J is TRBJ2-7 and V is TRBV5-1, with D perhaps TRBD2 (6 bases). The sample taken for sequencing was blood. The CDR3 sequence: CASSFERGAEQYF. CDR3 bases: TGCGCCAGCAGCTTCGAACGCGGGGCCGAGCAGTACTTC.